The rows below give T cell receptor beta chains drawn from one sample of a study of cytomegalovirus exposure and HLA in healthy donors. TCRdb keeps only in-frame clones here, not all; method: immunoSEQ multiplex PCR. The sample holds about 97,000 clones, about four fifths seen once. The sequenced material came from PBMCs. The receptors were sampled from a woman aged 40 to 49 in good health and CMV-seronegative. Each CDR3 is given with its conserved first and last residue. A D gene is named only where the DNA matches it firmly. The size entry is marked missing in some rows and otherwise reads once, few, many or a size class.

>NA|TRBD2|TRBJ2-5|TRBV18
CASSPPSSGRETQYF
TGTGCCAGCTCACCACCGTCTAGCGGGAGAGAGACCCAGTACTTC
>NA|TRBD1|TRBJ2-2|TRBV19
CASSGGGGTGSGELFF
TGTGCCAGTAGTGGGGGGGGAGGGACAGGGTCCGGGGAGCTGTTTTTT
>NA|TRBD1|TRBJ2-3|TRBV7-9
CASSSRTGQGERTDTQYF
TGTGCCAGCAGCTCCCGCACAGGACAGGGGGAGAGGACAGATACGCAGTATTTT
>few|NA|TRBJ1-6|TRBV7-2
CASSLDGRGTSPLHF
TGTGCCAGCAGCTTAGACGGCAGGGGTACTTCACCCCTCCACTTT
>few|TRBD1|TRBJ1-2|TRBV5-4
CASSSTGEASYGYTF
TGTGCCAGCAGCTCGACAGGGGAGGCCTCCTATGGCTACACCTTC
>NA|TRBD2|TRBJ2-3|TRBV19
CASSISLGLAGGTDTQYF
TGTGCCAGTAGTATCAGCTTAGGACTAGCGGGAGGCACAGATACGCAGTATTTT
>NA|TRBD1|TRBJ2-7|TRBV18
CASSPLSGQVAQGEQYF
TGTGCCAGCTCACCACTATCGGGACAGGTCGCGCAGGGCGAGCAGTACTTC
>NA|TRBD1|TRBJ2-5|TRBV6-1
CASSEDRGSVETQYF
TGTGCCAGCAGTGAGGACAGGGGCAGTGTGGAGACCCAGTACTTC
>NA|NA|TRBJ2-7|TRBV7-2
CASSLGGDAYEQYF
TGTGCCAGCAGCTTAGGCGGAGATGCCTACGAGCAGTACTTC
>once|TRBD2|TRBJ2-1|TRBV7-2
CASGPLAGGGGLLFF
TGTGCCAGCGGACCACTAGCGGGGGGGGGCGGGTTGCTGTTCTTC
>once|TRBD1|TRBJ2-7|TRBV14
CASSTGQGYEQYF
TGTGCCAGCAGTACAGGACAGGGGTACGAGCAGTACTTC
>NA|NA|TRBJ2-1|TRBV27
CASSQLDFSYNEQFF
TGTGCCAGCAGTCAGCTGGACTTTTCCTACAATGAGCAGTTCTTC
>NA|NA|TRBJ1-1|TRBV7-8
CASSAGRMNTEAFF
TGTGCCAGCAGCGCGGGACGGATGAACACTGAAGCTTTCTTT
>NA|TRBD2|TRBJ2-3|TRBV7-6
CASSLEAGGPVGTDTQYF
TGTGCCAGCAGCTTAGAGGCGGGAGGGCCGGTTGGCACAGATACGCAGTATTTT
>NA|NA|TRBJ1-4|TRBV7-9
CASSLKPTNEKLFF
TGTGCCAGCAGCCTAAAACCAACTAATGAAAAACTGTTTTTT
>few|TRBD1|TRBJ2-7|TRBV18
CASSPGTGAHEQYF
TGTGCCAGCTCACCAGGGACAGGGGCCCACGAGCAGTACTTC
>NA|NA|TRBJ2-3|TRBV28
CASSLSTDTQYF
TGTGCCAGCAGTCTTAGCACAGATACGCAGTATTTT
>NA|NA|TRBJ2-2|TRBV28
CASSLFVQGIDTGELFF
TGTGCCAGCAGTTTATTTGTGCAGGGAATAGACACCGGGGAGCTGTTTTTT
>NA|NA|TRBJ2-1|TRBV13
CASSFRESNEQFF
TGTGCCAGCAGCTTCCGGGAATCCAATGAGCAGTTCTTC
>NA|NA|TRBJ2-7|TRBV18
CASSPPVRGSYEQYF
TGTGCCAGCTCACCACCGGTGCGGGGATCCTACGAGCAGTACTTC
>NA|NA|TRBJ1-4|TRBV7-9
CASSLAGAVEKLFF
TGTGCCAGCAGCTTAGCTGGGGCAGTTGAAAAACTGTTTTTT
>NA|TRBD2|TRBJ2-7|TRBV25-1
CASSLAGVLEQYF
TGTGCCAGCAGTCTAGCGGGAGTTCTCGAGCAGTACTTC
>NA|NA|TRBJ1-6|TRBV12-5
CASGLGGGNSPLHF
TGTGCTAGTGGTTTGGGGGGCGGTAATTCACCCCTCCACTTT
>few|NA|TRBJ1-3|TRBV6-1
CATQLSGDSGNTIYF
TGTGCCACCCAACTTTCAGGGGACTCTGGAAACACCATATATTTT
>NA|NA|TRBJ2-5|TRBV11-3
CASSAQGARGETQYF
TGTGCCAGCAGCGCCCAGGGAGCGCGGGGAGAGACCCAGTACTTC
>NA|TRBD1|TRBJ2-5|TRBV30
CAWSTGGGETQYF
TGTGCCTGGAGTACAGGGGGCGGAGAGACCCAGTACTTC
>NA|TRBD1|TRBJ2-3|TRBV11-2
CASGWTGVTDTQYF
TGTGCCAGCGGTTGGACAGGGGTGACAGATACGCAGTATTTT
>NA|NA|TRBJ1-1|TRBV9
CASSVGQERGLNTEAFF
TGTGCCAGCAGCGTAGGTCAGGAAAGGGGTTTGAACACTGAAGCTTTCTTT
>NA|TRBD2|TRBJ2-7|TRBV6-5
CASSTNSGGDYEQYF
TGTGCCAGCAGCACAAACTCGGGAGGGGACTACGAGCAGTACTTC
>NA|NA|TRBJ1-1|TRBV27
CASSLGRGTEAFF
TGTGCCAGCAGTTTAGGCAGGGGAACTGAAGCTTTCTTT
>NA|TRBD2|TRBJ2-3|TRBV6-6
CASSLGLAGVTDTQYF
TGTGCCAGCAGTTTGGGACTAGCGGGGGTAACGGATACGCAGTATTTT
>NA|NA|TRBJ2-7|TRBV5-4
CASSQLSRPDSYEQYF
TGTGCCAGCAGCCAATTGTCACGTCCGGACTCCTACGAGCAGTACTTC
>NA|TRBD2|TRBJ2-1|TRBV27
CASSRTRDYNEQFF
TGTGCCAGCAGCCGGACTAGGGACTACAATGAGCAGTTCTTC
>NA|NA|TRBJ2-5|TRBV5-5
CASSLYSGEETQYF
TGTGCCAGCAGCTTGTACAGCGGTGAGGAGACCCAGTACTTC
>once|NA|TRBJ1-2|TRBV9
CASGRVNYGYTF
TGTGCCAGCGGGCGGGTTAACTATGGCTACACCTTC
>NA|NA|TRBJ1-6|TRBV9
CASSVEQNSPLHF
TGTGCCAGCAGCGTAGAACAGAATTCACCCCTCCACTTT
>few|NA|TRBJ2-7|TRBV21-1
CASSRRDSTYEQYF
TGTGCCAGCAGCCGCCGGGACAGCACCTACGAGCAGTACTTC
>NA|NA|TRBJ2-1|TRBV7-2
CASSRRYNEQFF
TGTGCCAGCAGCCGCCGGTACAATGAGCAGTTCTTC
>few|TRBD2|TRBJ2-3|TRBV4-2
CASSQPGLALSDTQYF
TGTGCCAGCAGCCAACCGGGACTAGCATTATCAGATACGCAGTATTTT
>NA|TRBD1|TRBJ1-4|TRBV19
CASRNRGGSLVEKLFF
TGTGCCAGTAGAAACAGGGGAGGTTCACTAGTTGAAAAACTGTTTTTT
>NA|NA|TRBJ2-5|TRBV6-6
CASTGVGETQYF
TGTGCCAGCACCGGGGTGGGGGAGACCCAGTACTTC
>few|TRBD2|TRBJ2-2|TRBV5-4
CASSLKVTSGSGELFF
TGTGCCAGCAGCCTGAAAGTGACTAGCGGTAGCGGGGAGCTGTTTTTT
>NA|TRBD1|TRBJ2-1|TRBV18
CASSPPTGQGVGSYNEQFF
TGTGCCAGCTCACCTCCGACAGGGCAAGGGGTGGGCTCCTACAATGAGCAGTTCTTC
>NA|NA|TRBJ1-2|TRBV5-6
CASSLAGVTYGYTF
TGTGCCAGCAGCTTGGCCGGGGTTACCTACGGCTACACCTTC
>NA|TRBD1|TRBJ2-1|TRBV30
CAWSAGGYEQFF
TGTGCCTGGAGTGCAGGGGGATACGAGCAGTTCTTC
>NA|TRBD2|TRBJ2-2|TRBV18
CASSPRIPSGDFNTGELFF
TGTGCCAGCTCACCACGGATCCCTAGCGGTGACTTCAACACCGGGGAGCTGTTTTTT
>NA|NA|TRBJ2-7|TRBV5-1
CASSWGDGRYEQYF
TGCGCCAGCAGCTGGGGGGACGGCCGCTACGAGCAGTACTTC
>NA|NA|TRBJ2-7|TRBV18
CATSPEGGAYTGEQYF
TGTGCTACATCACCCGAAGGGGGAGCTTATACCGGAGAGCAGTACTTC
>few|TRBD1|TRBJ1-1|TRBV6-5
CASSYLGQGIEAFF
TGTGCCAGCAGTTACCTCGGACAGGGAATTGAAGCTTTCTTT
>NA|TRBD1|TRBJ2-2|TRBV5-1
CASSLWDSNTGELFF
TGCGCCAGCAGCTTGTGGGACAGCAACACCGGGGAGCTGTTTTTT
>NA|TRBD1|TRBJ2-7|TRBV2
CASREGTGGAREQYF
TGTGCCAGCAGGGAAGGGACAGGGGGCGCGAGGGAGCAGTACTTC
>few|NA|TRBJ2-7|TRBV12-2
CASRLIAYEQYF
TGTGCAAGTCGCTTGATAGCCTACGAGCAGTACTTC
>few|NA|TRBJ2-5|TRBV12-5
CASGLVMKQGIFSQETQYF
TGTGCTAGTGGTTTGGTAATGAAACAGGGTATCTTCTCTCAAGAGACCCAGTACTTC
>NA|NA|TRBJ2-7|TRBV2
CASRTGGSYEQYF
TGTGCCAGCAGGACTGGTGGGTCCTACGAGCAGTACTTC
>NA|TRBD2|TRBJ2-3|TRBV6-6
CASSYGGGTDTQYF
TGTGCCAGCAGTTACGGGGGGGGCACAGATACGCAGTATTTT
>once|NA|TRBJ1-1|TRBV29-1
CSVEDLGVAFF
TGCAGCGTTGAAGATCTCGGGGTAGCTTTCTTT
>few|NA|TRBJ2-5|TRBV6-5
CASSRTDLETQYF
TGTGCCAGCAGTAGGACAGATCTCGAGACCCAGTACTTC
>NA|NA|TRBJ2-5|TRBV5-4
CASSLARETQYF
TGTGCCAGCAGCTTGGCCCGAGAGACCCAGTACTTC
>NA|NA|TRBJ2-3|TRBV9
CASSAGQRTDTQYF
TGTGCCAGCAGCGCCGGACAGCGCACAGATACGCAGTATTTT
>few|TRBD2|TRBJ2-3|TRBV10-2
CASSVPSGPSTDTQYF
TGCGCCAGCAGTGTGCCTAGCGGTCCTAGCACAGATACGCAGTATTTT